The rows below give T cell receptor beta chains drawn from one sample of a study of cytomegalovirus exposure and HLA in healthy donors. Only in-frame clones appear in the TCRdb table, and some are missing; sequencing was by immunoSEQ multiplex PCR. The table includes some 120,000 clones, 70% to 80% detected once. Source material: PBMCs. The origin of the receptors is a woman between 45 and 60 years old in good health and CMV-seropositive. CDR3s include the opening cysteine and the closing phenylalanine or tryptophan. D genes are given only for firm matches. Clone size is stated in some rows and not others, as once, few, many or a class when expanded.

size	V	D	length	J	CDR3	DNA
.	TRBV9	.	16	TRBJ1-1	CASSPTGAPPGTEAFF	TGTGCCAGCAGCCCCACTGGGGCCCCGCCGGGCACTGAAGCTTTCTTT
few	TRBV27	.	13	TRBJ2-1	CASAQGSVNEQFF	TGTGCCAGCGCCCAGGGATCGGTCAATGAGCAGTTCTTC
once	TRBV29-1	TRBD1	15	TRBJ1-2	CSVEGNGQGNYGYTF	TGCAGCGTTGAAGGTAATGGACAGGGAAACTATGGCTACACCTTC
.	TRBV15	TRBD2	15	TRBJ2-7	CATSRGNGGAYEQYF	TGTGCCACCAGCAGAGGCAATGGGGGGGCCTACGAGCAGTACTTC
.	TRBV7-9	TRBD2	17	TRBJ2-1	CASAPSSRSGRLNEQFF	TGTGCCAGCGCTCCATCCAGTAGAAGCGGGAGACTGAATGAGCAGTTCTTC
once	TRBV2	TRBD1	14	TRBJ1-2	CASSVGQKDRGYTF	TGTGCCAGCAGTGTGGGACAGAAAGACCGTGGCTACACCTTC
many	TRBV5-5	.	15	TRBJ2-3	CASSQVPGPTDTQYF	TGCGCCAGCAGCCAAGTTCCAGGGCCCACAGATACGCAGTATTTT
.	TRBV7-3	TRBD2	15	TRBJ2-2	CASSPLGLATGELFF	TGTGCCAGCAGCCCGCTGGGACTAGCCACCGGGGAGCTGTTTTTT
once	TRBV19	TRBD2	15	TRBJ2-5	CASSMQRGAQETQYF	TGTGCCAGTAGTATGCAGCGGGGGGCCCAAGAGACCCAGTACTTC
.	TRBV6-5	TRBD1	15	TRBJ1-2	CASSYVAGTGYGYTF	TGTGCCAGCAGTTACGTGGCCGGGACAGGCTATGGCTACACCTTC
.	TRBV4-3	TRBD1	14	TRBJ2-7	CASSQGGTRGQQYF	TGCGCCAGCAGCCAAGGGGGGACGAGGGGGCAGCAGTACTTC
.	TRBV4-3	.	16	TRBJ2-3	CASSQSVAVVSDTQYF	TGCGCCAGCAGCCAATCCGTAGCCGTGGTCTCGGATACGCAGTATTTT
few	TRBV27	TRBD1	14	TRBJ1-1	CASRNTGGLTEAFF	TGTGCCAGCAGAAACACAGGGGGGCTCACTGAAGCTTTCTTT
.	TRBV7-2	.	15	TRBJ1-2	CASSLERGRGYGYTF	TGTGCCAGCAGCTTAGAGCGGGGGAGGGGATATGGCTACACCTTC
.	TRBV6-5	.	15	TRBJ1-3	CASSYGGSVGNTIYF	TGTGCCAGCAGTTACGGCGGCAGTGTGGGAAACACCATATATTTT
.	TRBV10-3	.	14	TRBJ2-5	CAIKAGTSQETQYF	TGTGCCATCAAAGCGGGCACCTCTCAAGAGACCCAGTACTTC
.	TRBV9	TRBD2	15	TRBJ2-3	CASSVGLAGTDTQYF	TGTGCCAGCAGCGTAGGGCTAGCGGGCACAGATACGCAGTATTTT
.	TRBV13	TRBD2	15	TRBJ2-3	CASSSPGLGTDTQYF	TGTGCCAGCAGCTCGCCAGGACTAGGAACAGATACGCAGTATTTT
.	TRBV2	.	12	TRBJ1-2	CASGLGAIGYTF	TGTGCCAGCGGGTTGGGGGCGATTGGCTACACCTTC
.	TRBV18	.	15	TRBJ1-1	CASSPPGSGGTEAFF	TGTGCCAGCTCACCCCCGGGCTCCGGGGGAACTGAAGCTTTCTTT
few	TRBV14	.	16	TRBJ2-1	CASSQEGRGSYNEQFF	TGTGCCAGCAGCCAAGAAGGCAGGGGCTCCTACAATGAGCAGTTCTTC
.	TRBV7-9	TRBD2	17	TRBJ2-7	CASSPGLAGRKSYEQYF	TGTGCCAGCAGCCCGGGACTAGCGGGACGGAAGTCCTACGAGCAGTACTTC
.	TRBV7-9	.	15	TRBJ1-2	CASSSPTGENYGYTF	TGTGCCAGCAGCTCCCCAACAGGAGAAAACTATGGCTACACCTTC
many	TRBV6-1	.	15	TRBJ1-1	CASSDVGGPGSEAFF	TGTGCCAGCAGTGACGTGGGGGGTCCAGGGTCTGAAGCTTTCTTT
.	TRBV25-1	.	13	TRBJ2-7	CASSEDSSYEQYF	TGTGCCAGCAGTGAAGACTCCTCCTACGAGCAGTACTTC
.	TRBV5-6	.	14	TRBJ2-1	CASSPTAFYNEQFF	TGTGCCAGCAGCCCAACAGCCTTCTACAATGAGCAGTTCTTC
.	TRBV5-6	.	12	TRBJ2-3	CASSSSTDTQYF	TGTGCCAGCAGCTCGAGCACAGATACGCAGTATTTT
.	TRBV5-1	.	13	TRBJ2-2	CASSLGPAGELFF	TGCGCCAGCAGTTTGGGTCCTGCCGGGGAGCTGTTTTTT
once	TRBV5-4	TRBD1	15	TRBJ1-4	CASSSRTGEGEKLFF	TGTGCCAGCAGCTCCCGGACAGGGGAGGGCGAAAAACTGTTTTTT
.	TRBV11-2	.	15	TRBJ1-5	CASSLIGQNNQPQHF	TGTGCCAGCAGCTTAATAGGACAGAACAATCAGCCCCAGCATTTT
.	TRBV4-1	.	16	TRBJ1-5	CASSPTARGGNQPQHF	TGCGCCAGCAGCCCTACCGCCAGGGGAGGCAATCAGCCCCAGCATTTT
.	TRBV6-5	TRBD2	15	TRBJ2-1	CASSYRGDPYNEQFF	TGTGCCAGCAGTTACCGGGGGGACCCCTACAATGAGCAGTTCTTC
.	TRBV5-4	.	13	TRBJ1-1	CASSLVDSHEAFF	TGTGCCAGCAGCTTGGTTGACAGCCACGAAGCTTTCTTT
.	TRBV27	.	15	TRBJ1-2	CASSLGQGLGQGYTF	TGTGCCAGCAGTTTAGGTCAGGGGTTGGGTCAGGGCTACACCTTC
.	TRBV2	.	16	TRBJ1-1	CASSARQFGPYTEAFF	TGTGCCAGCAGTGCCAGACAGTTTGGGCCATACACTGAAGCTTTCTTT
few	TRBV29-1	.	15	TRBJ1-4	CSVARGFGLNEKLFF	TGCAGCGTTGCCCGGGGATTCGGTCTTAATGAAAAACTGTTTTTT
.	TRBV5-1	.	13	TRBJ2-3	CASGSGSTDTQYF	TGCGCCAGCGGGAGCGGGAGCACAGATACGCAGTATTTT